Described below is a single T cell receptor beta chain sequence and its context. Its antigen specificity is not known. Per-base quality was not reported, and no clone a single base away is much larger than it. The sample belongs to a study of blood T cell repertoires in COVID-19 (dated by TCRdb to 2018 to 2021). At the level of the whole study: Collaborator samples came from the United States, Italy and Spain and covered acute and convalescent phases of COVID-19. Sample metadata almost always included a de-identified subject ID, COVID-19 status, age in years and sex. Subjects who had been exposed to COVID-19, were actively infected with it, or had recovered from it provided the deeply sampled blood TCRbeta repertoires that made up the dataset. The repertoires were released in a freely available public database intended as a resource for research on the immune response to SARS-CoV-2. The samples were drawn from the first 160 participants of the ongoing ImmuneRACE study and from some 1,300 subjects provided by 6 global collaborators. The material from the prospective study consisted of cDNA or gDNA derived from T cells, B-cell-depleted T cells, or PBMCs. HLA class I and class II types, where available, came from metadata supplied by the sample provider rather than from assay-based typing. The research as a whole found: The amount of clinical and demographic metadata varied by source and participant and was provided uncurated.

Whole blood was collected in K2EDTA tubes by collaborating institutions according to the institutions' own protocols. For TCRbeta analysis, collaborators shipped samples as frozen whole blood, isolated PBMCs, or DNA extracted from either of those sample types. The CDR3 goes from the cysteine to the phenylalanine over 16 residues. Only the CDR3 DNA stays, 48 bases, in frame from base 1. V drops 3 bases and J drops 3 bases, leaving 18 bases in between. CDR1 LNHNV and CDR2 YYDKDF were looked up in the germline V gene (reference sequence). TCRbeta CDR3 regions were amplified from genomic DNA by means of the immunoSEQ Assay, a bias-controlled multiplex PCR. In the paper's pipeline: Nucleated cell counts per sample were estimated from amplification of reference gene primers within the assay. To quantify the absolute abundance of each unique TCRbeta CDR3 rearrangement, sequence reads were collapsed and filtered. For each sample, productive Simpson clonality was calculated as the square root of Simpson's diversity index across productive rearrangements. The source is immuneACCESS, and TCRdb retained only in-frame sequences with V and J called. Part of the clones is not carried over; for the studies checked, unresolved V genes explain less than half of this, and the remainder is unexplained. V, J and clone size reflect that table, while D and trimming were determined from the DNA. The sample table contains 95,000 to 110,000 clones; only one count was recorded for 84% of them. The top ten clonotypes cover over 4% of the sample.

Material for sequencing was peripheral blood. The sequence joins TRBV15 to TRBJ2-7; a weak D assignment points to TRBD1 (6 bases agree). This receptor was obtained from a human donor in a cohort sampled during active COVID-19. The bases are TGTGCCACCAGCAGGCACCTCCGGGACACTGACTACGAGCAGTACTTC. It translates to CATSRHLRDTDYEQYF.